Below, one TCR beta chain is given with its context. These data belong to a study of T cell changes during pregnancy in multiple sclerosis. Sequencing used immunoSEQ multiplex PCR; TCRdb keeps in-frame clones, though not all of them. The sample has roughly 38,000 clones, around 89% seen once; the top ten hold approximately 6.7%. Germline lookup yields CDR1 SEHNR and CDR2 FQNEAQ (reference sequence). Trimming pared 5 bases from V and 8 bases from J, leaving 9 bases between. This CDR3 comprises 11 residues. The TCR comes from a female donor with multiple sclerosis, enrolled in a pregnancy study. The chain recombines TRBV7-9 with TRBJ1-1; D ambiguous. The specimen was CD8+ T cells from peripheral blood mononuclear cells, collected in the third trimester of pregnancy. CDR3 sequence reads: CASSVISEAFF. The CDR3 coding sequence is TGTGCCAGCAGCGTTATTTCGGAAGCTTTCTTT. The entire variable domain, with the rest obtained from reference TRBV7-9 and TRBJ1-1, is as follows: DTGVSQNPRHKITKRGQNVTFRCDPISEHNRLYWYRQTLGQGPEFLTYFQNEAQLEKSRLLSDRFSAERPKGSFSTLEIQRTEQGDSAMYLCASSVISEAFFGQGTRLTVV.